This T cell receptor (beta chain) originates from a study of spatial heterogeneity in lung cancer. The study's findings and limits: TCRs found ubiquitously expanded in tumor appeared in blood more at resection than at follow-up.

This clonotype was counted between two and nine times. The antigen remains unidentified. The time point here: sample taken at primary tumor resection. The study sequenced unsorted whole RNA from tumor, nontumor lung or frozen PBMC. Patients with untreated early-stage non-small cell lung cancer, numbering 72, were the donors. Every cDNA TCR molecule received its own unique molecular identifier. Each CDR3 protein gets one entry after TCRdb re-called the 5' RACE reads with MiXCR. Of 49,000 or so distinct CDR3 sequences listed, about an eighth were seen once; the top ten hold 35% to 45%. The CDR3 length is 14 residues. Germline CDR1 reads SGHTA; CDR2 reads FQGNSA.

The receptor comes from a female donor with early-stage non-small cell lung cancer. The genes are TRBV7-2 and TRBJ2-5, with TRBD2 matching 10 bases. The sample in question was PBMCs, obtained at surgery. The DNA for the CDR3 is TGTGCTGAGAGCGGGGGGGACTGGGGTGGAACCCAGTACTTC. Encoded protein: CAESGGDWGGTQYF.